This entry describes one T cell receptor beta chain. Its antigen is as yet unknown. CD8+ and CD4+ T cells taken from blood had their TCR beta sequenced. The CD8+ and CD4+ T cells were isolated magnetically using a negative isolation approach, whereas the TEMRA cells were enriched by FACS. The sample is drawn from a study of CD8 T cells in Susac syndrome. Whole-study results and caveats: The study recognized that its TCR sequencing and HLA analysis covered a relatively small number of individuals.

The CDR3 sequence is 11 residues long. V was shortened by 3 bases and J by 8 bases, with 5 bases between the two germline ends. Germline V gene sequence: CDR1 LNHDA, CDR2 SQIVND (reference sequence). With random hexamers, 0.5 to 1 ug RNA was reverse transcribed. Amplification of TCR beta CDR3 by immunoSEQ multiplex PCR spanned 54 Vbeta and 13 Jbeta. From the immunoSEQ multiplex PCR reads, TCRdb called clonotypes with MiXCR, one entry per CDR3 protein. The profile shows about 130,000 distinct CDR3 sequences, about 93% of them singletons. V gene TRBV19 combines with J gene TRBJ2-1; D possibly corresponds to TRBD2 (5 bases). This TCR was recovered from a human donor with multiple sclerosis. Sequencing was done on a sample of CD8+ T cells from PBMCs. In DNA, the CDR3 is TGTGCCAGTAGTATCGGGGATGAGCAGTTCTTC. Protein: CASSIGDEQFF. The full variable domain, in which reference TRBV19 and TRBJ2-1 provide the parts outside the CDR3, is DGGITQSPKYLFRKEGQNVTLSCEQNLNHDAMYWYRQDPGQGLRLIYYSQIVNDFQKGDIAEGYSVSREKKESFPLTVTSAQKNPTAFYLCASSIGDEQFFGPGTRLTVL.